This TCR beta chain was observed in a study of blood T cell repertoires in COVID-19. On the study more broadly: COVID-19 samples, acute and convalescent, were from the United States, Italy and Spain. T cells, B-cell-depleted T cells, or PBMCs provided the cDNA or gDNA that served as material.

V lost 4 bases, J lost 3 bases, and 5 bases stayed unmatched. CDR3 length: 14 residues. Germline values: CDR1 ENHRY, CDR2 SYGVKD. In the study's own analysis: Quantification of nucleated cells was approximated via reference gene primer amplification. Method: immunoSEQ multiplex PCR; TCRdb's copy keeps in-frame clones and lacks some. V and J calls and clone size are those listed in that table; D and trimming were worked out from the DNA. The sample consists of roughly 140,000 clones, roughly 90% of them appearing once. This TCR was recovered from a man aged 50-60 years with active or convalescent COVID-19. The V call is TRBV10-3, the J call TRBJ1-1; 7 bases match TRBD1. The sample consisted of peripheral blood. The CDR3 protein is CAISARQGDTEAFF. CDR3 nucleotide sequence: TGTGCCATCAGTGCCCGACAGGGAGACACTGAAGCTTTCTTT.